Included here is one T cell receptor beta chain sequence, with context. Its target is unknown. Germline V gene data show CDR1 as SGHTA and CDR2 as FQGNSA. Trimming pared 5 bases from V and 7 bases from J, leaving 18 bases between. The CDR3 length is 15 residues. These data belong to a study of Graves' ophthalmopathy and Graves' hyperthyroidism. At the level of the study: The authors collected peripheral blood at initial diagnosis, before any treatment. Points from the study as a whole: Blood samples also showed most expanded thyroid clonotypes exceeding 0.001 frequency.

RNA transcripts yielded amplified TCR beta CDR3 regions. First-round RT-PCR relied on HTBI primers, and a second-round multiplex PCR came next. TCRdb passed the multiplex PCR reads through MiXCR, listing each CDR3 protein once. The sample lists approximately 45,000 distinct CDR3 sequences; roughly 52% were seen once. This TCR derives from an adult man with Graves' ophthalmopathy. The genes are TRBV7-2 and TRBJ2-1; possible D gene TRBD2, 6 bases. The specimen was peripheral blood. The CDR3 DNA reads as TGTGCCAGCAGCACCCGGGGGAGCCACGGTAATGAGCAGTTCTTC. Translating gives CASSTRGSHGNEQFF.